These T cell receptor beta chains were read from a single sample in a study of blood T cell repertoires in COVID-19. Method: immunoSEQ multiplex PCR; TCRdb's copy keeps in-frame clones and lacks some. The sample lists more than 350,000 clones; about 87% were seen once. Sequenced sample: peripheral blood. These receptors were collected from a woman younger than 45 with COVID-19, enrolled during active disease. Both conserved end residues are part of each CDR3. The D gene is left open where the match is weak. Some rows mark clone size as missing; the rest say once, few, many or name a class of expanded clone.

v_call,clone_size,cdr3_length,d_call,j_call,cdr3_aa,cdr3_nt
TRBV19,.,16,TRBD2,TRBJ2-5,CASSKGTSGGPRTQYF,TGTGCCAGTAGTAAAGGGACTAGCGGGGGCCCTAGGACCCAGTACTTC
TRBV5-4,.,15,TRBD2,TRBJ2-7,CASSPTSGRVHEQYF,TGTGCCAGCAGCCCGACTAGCGGGAGAGTCCACGAGCAGTACTTC
TRBV7-3,.,14,TRBD2,TRBJ2-1,CASSLGLAESEQFF,TGTGCCAGCAGCTTGGGACTAGCGGAGAGTGAGCAGTTCTTC
TRBV11-3,.,12,.,TRBJ2-7,CASRRNSYEQYF,TGTGCCAGCCGGCGGAACTCCTACGAGCAGTACTTC
TRBV13,.,14,TRBD1,TRBJ1-1,CASSLNRGNTEAFF,TGTGCCAGCAGCTTAAACAGGGGGAACACTGAAGCTTTCTTT
TRBV6-5,once,13,.,TRBJ1-4,CASSYSHYEKLFF,TGTGCCAGCAGTTACTCGCACTACGAAAAACTGTTTTTT
TRBV5-4,.,14,TRBD1,TRBJ2-7,CASSFGQGSYEQYF,TGTGCCAGCAGCTTCGGACAGGGGTCCTACGAGCAGTACTTC
TRBV5-4,.,15,TRBD1,TRBJ2-2,CASSLFDRDTGELFF,TGTGCCAGCAGCTTGTTTGACAGGGACACCGGGGAGCTGTTTTTT
TRBV5-4,.,16,TRBD2,TRBJ2-3,CASRLAGRMSTDTQYF,TGTGCCAGCCGGCTAGCGGGAAGAATGAGCACAGATACGCAGTATTTT
TRBV7-3,.,14,.,TRBJ2-7,CASSSHGGPYEQYF,TGTGCCAGCAGCTCCCACGGTGGTCCCTACGAGCAGTACTTC
TRBV4-1,.,18,TRBD2,TRBJ2-1,CASSQMTSGSFSYNEQFF,TGCGCCAGCAGCCAAATGACTAGCGGGAGTTTTTCCTACAATGAGCAGTTCTTC
TRBV28,.,12,.,TRBJ1-4,CASNRVGEKLFF,TGTGCCAGCAACAGGGTCGGAGAAAAACTGTTTTTT
TRBV12-2,.,14,.,TRBJ2-7,CASRRPGTSDEQYF,TGTGCAAGTCGTCGACCCGGGACTAGCGACGAGCAGTACTTC
TRBV29-1,.,13,TRBD1,TRBJ1-2,CSVTGGRTLGYTF,TGCAGCGTTACAGGGGGAAGGACCCTAGGCTACACCTTC
TRBV7-9,.,13,.,TRBJ1-5,CASSLGSFRPQHF,TGTGCCAGCAGCTTAGGGTCCTTCAGGCCCCAGCATTTT
TRBV30,.,13,.,TRBJ2-5,CAWSLGLQETQYF,TGTGCCTGGAGCCTGGGACTTCAAGAGACCCAGTACTTC
TRBV12-3/TRBV12-4,.,12,.,TRBJ2-1,CASTRWGDEQFF,TGTGCCAGCACCCGGTGGGGAGACGAGCAGTTCTTC
TRBV15,few,13,.,TRBJ2-7,CATSARQTYEQYF,TGTGCCACCAGCGCACGCCAGACCTACGAGCAGTACTTC
TRBV11-2,.,11,.,TRBJ2-7,CASSLVGEQYF,TGTGCCAGCAGCTTAGTCGGGGAGCAGTACTTC
TRBV10-2,.,16,.,TRBJ1-3,CASSESWLNSGNTIYF,TGCGCCAGCAGTGAGTCTTGGCTGAACTCTGGAAACACCATATATTTT
TRBV27,once,13,TRBD2,TRBJ2-1,CASRWAGGREQFF,TGTGCCAGCCGTTGGGCGGGAGGACGTGAGCAGTTCTTC
TRBV6-1,.,14,.,TRBJ1-6,CASSDRRNNSPLHF,TGTGCCAGCAGTGACAGGAGGAATAATTCACCCCTCCACTTT
TRBV9,.,15,TRBD2,TRBJ2-5,CASSVSSGSQETQYF,TGTGCCAGCAGCGTGTCTAGCGGGAGCCAAGAGACCCAGTACTTC
TRBV29-1,.,17,TRBD1,TRBJ2-1,CSVDILDRQSSYNEQFF,TGCAGCGTTGATATCTTGGACAGGCAGAGCTCCTACAATGAGCAGTTCTTC
TRBV7-9,.,13,.,TRBJ1-2,CASREGANYGYTF,TGTGCCAGCAGGGAAGGGGCTAACTATGGCTACACCTTC
TRBV7-2,.,15,.,TRBJ2-1,CASSLGLADYNEQFF,TGTGCCAGCAGCTTAGGGCTAGCCGACTACAATGAGCAGTTCTTC
TRBV9,.,13,.,TRBJ2-2,CASSVDKTGELFF,TGTGCCAGCAGCGTAGATAAAACCGGGGAGCTGTTTTTT
TRBV14,.,13,.,TRBJ2-1,CASSLLAPDEQFF,TGTGCCAGCAGCCTACTAGCCCCCGATGAGCAGTTCTTC
TRBV27,.,14,TRBD2,TRBJ2-5,CASSSLLAEETQYF,TGTGCCAGCAGTTCGTTACTAGCGGAAGAGACCCAGTACTTC
TRBV10-3,.,16,TRBD2,TRBJ2-1,CAISGTSGTLENEQFF,TGTGCCATCAGTGGGACTAGCGGGACCCTCGAAAATGAGCAGTTCTTC
TRBV5-1,.,15,TRBD2,TRBJ2-2,CASKLAGQTTGELFF,TGCGCCAGCAAACTAGCGGGCCAGACCACCGGGGAGCTGTTTTTT
TRBV15,.,14,TRBD1,TRBJ1-1,CATSRDRSNTEAFF,TGTGCCACCAGCAGGGACAGGTCGAACACTGAAGCTTTCTTT
TRBV4-1,.,15,.,TRBJ2-2,CASSQARQNTGELFF,TGCGCCAGCAGCCAAGCCCGACAGAACACCGGGGAGCTGTTTTTT
TRBV19,.,17,TRBD1,TRBJ1-1,CASSPRSGGARNTEAFF,TGTGCCAGTAGCCCTCGGTCAGGGGGAGCTAGGAACACTGAAGCTTTCTTT
TRBV7-8,.,17,TRBD1,TRBJ1-5,CASSNRDRSYSNQPQHF,TGTGCCAGCAGCAACCGGGACAGATCTTATAGCAATCAGCCCCAGCATTTT
TRBV10-2,.,13,.,TRBJ2-7,CASSADSRYEQYF,TGCGCCAGCAGTGCCGACAGCCGATACGAGCAGTACTTC
TRBV10-1,.,14,.,TRBJ2-3,CASSGLLSTDTQYF,TGCGCCAGCAGTGGCCTTCTAAGCACAGATACGCAGTATTTT
TRBV5-1,.,12,TRBD1,TRBJ1-2,CASSEEDRVYTF,TGCGCCAGCAGCGAAGAGGACAGGGTCTACACCTTC
TRBV19,once,15,.,TRBJ1-6,CASSIEGTNNSPLHF,TGTGCCAGTAGTATAGAGGGGACAAATAATTCACCCCTCCACTTT
TRBV6-5,.,12,.,TRBJ2-1,CASSYSGREQFF,TGTGCCAGCAGTTATAGCGGTCGTGAGCAGTTCTTC
TRBV24-1,.,12,.,TRBJ2-7,CATSDLSNEQYF,TGTGCCACCAGTGATTTGTCAAACGAGCAGTACTTC
TRBV7-9,.,13,.,TRBJ1-2,CASSSQGNYGYTF,TGTGCCAGCAGCTCTCAGGGTAACTATGGCTACACCTTC
TRBV29-1,.,14,TRBD1,TRBJ1-6,CSVRQGQPNSPLHF,TGCAGCGTCCGACAGGGCCAACCTAATTCACCCCTCCACTTT
TRBV4-1,.,16,.,TRBJ2-2,CASSHPTGVGTGELFF,TGCGCCAGCAGCCACCCCACGGGGGTGGGCACCGGGGAGCTGTTTTTT
TRBV11-2,.,16,TRBD2,TRBJ2-3,CASSFEREQGTDTQYF,TGTGCCAGCAGCTTCGAGCGGGAACAGGGCACAGATACGCAGTATTTT
TRBV5-1,.,15,.,TRBJ2-1,CASSPTNSPKNEQFF,TGCGCCAGCAGCCCAACTAATTCCCCCAAAAATGAGCAGTTCTTC
TRBV7-2,once,14,.,TRBJ2-5,CASGEFGGRETQYF,TGTGCCAGTGGCGAGTTCGGGGGTCGGGAGACCCAGTACTTC
TRBV19,.,15,.,TRBJ2-6,CASSITASGANVLTF,TGTGCCAGTAGTATCACAGCCTCTGGGGCCAACGTCCTGACTTTC
TRBV3-1/TRBV3-2,.,16,.,TRBJ2-5,CASSQVKRSFQETQYF,TGTGCCAGCAGCCAAGTTAAACGGTCGTTCCAAGAGACCCAGTACTTC
TRBV6-5,few,14,TRBD1,TRBJ1-4,CASSRGTGREKLFF,TGTGCCAGCAGCCGCGGGACAGGAAGGGAAAAACTGTTTTTT
TRBV5-1,.,14,.,TRBJ1-4,CASSLNRQNEKLFF,TGCGCCAGCAGCTTGAACAGGCAGAATGAAAAACTGTTTTTT
TRBV7-9,.,14,.,TRBJ2-5,CASSLGSTEETQYF,TGTGCCAGCAGCTTAGGAAGCACCGAAGAGACCCAGTACTTC
TRBV28,.,14,.,TRBJ1-5,CASSLWGLNQPQHF,TGTGCCAGCAGTTTATGGGGCCTCAATCAGCCCCAGCATTTT
TRBV27,.,14,.,TRBJ1-6,CASSFQGPSSPLHF,TGTGCCAGCAGTTTTCAGGGGCCTAGTTCACCCCTCCACTTT
TRBV27,once,15,.,TRBJ2-6,CASSPGTSGANVLTF,TGTGCCAGCAGTCCAGGGACATCAGGGGCCAACGTCCTGACTTTC
TRBV18,.,12,.,TRBJ2-1,CASLDLEDEQFF,TGTGCCAGCTTGGACCTGGAGGATGAGCAGTTCTTC
TRBV11-2,.,14,TRBD2,TRBJ2-7,CASSFGTSGNEQYF,TGTGCCAGCAGCTTCGGGACTAGCGGGAACGAGCAGTACTTC
TRBV19,once,15,.,TRBJ2-2,CASSSPGLNTGELFF,TGTGCCAGTAGTTCCCCGGGACTCAACACCGGGGAGCTGTTTTTT
TRBV3-1/TRBV3-2,few,14,TRBD1,TRBJ2-7,CASSQVRTGDEQYF,TGTGCCAGCAGCCAGGTCAGGACAGGCGACGAGCAGTACTTC